The source of this T cell receptor (beta chain) is a study of cytomegalovirus exposure and HLA in healthy donors. PCR amplification relied on 60 Vbeta primers (plus 13 Jbeta primers). The data were produced by immunoSEQ multiplex PCR, yet TCRdb's version contains in-frame clones alone and is incomplete. Of 180,000 or so clones listed, about 9.4% were seen once; the top ten hold 1% to 1.5%. This clone was observed a few times. The antigen is not known. General study findings and limits: Most TCR sequences were rare, but some public TCRs occurred in many donors. In a later analysis, HLA-associated TCR beta chains were more clonally expanded than equally common others.

The sample was PBMCs. The TCR sequence derives from a woman in her twenties or thirties in good health and CMV-seropositive.

This CDR3 reads CASSSPTGGPLGEETQYF. The CDR3 nucleotides read TGCGCCAGCAGCTCGCCGACAGGGGGTCCCCTCGGGGAAGAGACCCAGTACTTC. V and J are TRBV5-1 and TRBJ2-5; 9 bases agree with TRBD1. This CDR3 comprises 18 residues. The germline gives CDR1 SGHRS, CDR2 YFSETQ. V shed 3 bases and J 3 bases; nucleotides not matched to a gene: 15.